A single sample is the source of the 14 T cell receptor beta chains below, sequenced in a study of T-cell memory formation after mild COVID-19. TCRdb used MiXCR to reprocess the 5' RACE reads, holding one entry per CDR3 protein. The sample includes 350,000 to 450,000 distinct CDR3 sequences, approximately 24% seen only once; the top ten take about 10%. Sequenced input: PBMCs or a T cell subset sorted from them (not recorded which). The receptors were gathered from an adult woman who had mild COVID-19 (a few samples of this study predate the infection). Cell type and time point are not known.

The CDR3 DNA follows: TGTGCCAGCAGTTTAGGGGGGCTGGGGCAAGAGACCCAGTACTTC. Translation: CASSLGGLGQETQYF. The chain joins TRBV12-3 or TRBV12-4 to TRBJ2-5, with D perhaps matching TRBD1 (6 bases). The CDR3 has 15 residues. V dropped 1 base and J dropped 2 bases, with 11 bases sitting between them.

V and J are TRBV7-2 and TRBJ2-1; TRBD2 agrees at 7 bases. The CDR3 length is 15 residues. Germline V lookup: CDR1 SGHTA, CDR2 FQGNSA. The junction had 7 bases not matched to a gene; V was cut back by 0 bases and J by 8 bases. The CDR3 loop reads CASSLAGGPGDEQFF. DNA of the CDR3: TGTGCCAGCAGCTTAGCGGGAGGGCCGGGAGATGAGCAGTTCTTC.

The chain couples TRBV12-3 or TRBV12-4 to TRBJ2-5, with TRBD2 matching over 8 bases. Unmatched junction bases numbered 9, after V lost 4 bases and J lost 5 bases. This CDR3 is built from 15 residues. The CDR3 DNA is TGTGCCAGCAGTTCCCTCCGGGGGGGCACGGAGACCCAGTACTTC. The encoded protein is CASSSLRGGTETQYF.

The chain couples TRBV29-1 to TRBJ2-1; 12 positions agree with TRBD2. Germline V gene sequence: CDR1 SQVTM, CDR2 ANQGSEA. The length of the CDR3 is 13 residues. V shed 6 bases, J shed 10 bases, and the junction held 7 bases outside the gene matches. CDR3: CSVLTSGGGEQFF. CDR3 nucleotides: TGCAGCGTCCTGACTAGCGGGGGCGGGGAGCAGTTCTTC.

V and J are TRBV5-5 and TRBJ2-6, with D perhaps matching TRBD2 (5 bases). V was shortened by 4 bases and J by 4 bases, with 18 bases between the two germline ends. The CDR3 sequence is 17 residues long. Looked up from germline, CDR1 is SGHKS and CDR2 is YYEKEE (reference sequence). The CDR3 nucleotides read TGTGCCAGCAGCCTAAACAGAGGGTCTCCCGGGGCCAACGTCCTGACTTTC. It encodes CASSLNRGSPGANVLTF.

This sequence joins TRBV24-1 and TRBJ2-1; D tentatively fits TRBD1 or TRBD2 (5 bases each). Between the trimmed V and J ends, which lost 2 bases and 5 bases, there was a span of 21 bases. Germline CDR1 is KGHDR and CDR2 is SFDVKD. The CDR3 is 18 amino acids. This chain's CDR3 is CATSDYKSPGRPDNEQFF. CDR3 DNA: TGTGCCACCAGTGATTATAAAAGCCCGGGGCGGCCGGACAATGAGCAGTTCTTC.

This clonotype showed up just a few times. The genes are TRBV4-1 and TRBJ1-5; TRBD1 might be the D (6 bases). Germline lookup yields CDR1 MGHRA and CDR2 YSYEKL. Trimming stripped 3 bases from V and 4 bases from J, with 16 bases between. CDR3 length: 16 residues. Written as DNA, the CDR3 is TGCGCCAGCAGCCATAAACAGGGTGAGGCAAATCAGCCCCAGCATTTT. Residues: CASSHKQGEANQPQHF.

The chain recombines TRBV5-5 with TRBJ2-7, with TRBD1 matching over 8 bases. Per germline, CDR1 SGHKS and CDR2 YYEKEE (reference sequence). V lost 4 bases to trimming and J lost 3 bases; unmatched junction nucleotides: 9. The CDR3 spans 15 residues. The CDR3 region is CASSRLDRANYEQYF. For the CDR3, the DNA is TGTGCCAGCAGCCGCCTGGACAGGGCCAACTACGAGCAGTACTTC.

This clonotype was counted only a few times. The genes are TRBV6-2 or TRBV6-3 and TRBJ1-2, with a tentative D call TRBD1 (5 bases). The CDR3 runs to 13 residues. Germline V gene data show CDR1 as MNHEY and CDR2 as SVGEGT. V was trimmed by 7 bases and J by 2 bases, leaving 11 bases between them. In DNA form, the CDR3 reads TGTGCCAGCAACCCGAGGGGAAACTATGGCTACACCTTC. Its translation is CASNPRGNYGYTF.

The chain employs TRBV19 and TRBJ1-4; TRBD1 is a possible D gene (5 bases). This CDR3 has 12 residues. Trimming took off 8 bases at V and 6 bases at J, with 10 bases between the two ends. Looked up from germline, CDR1 is LNHDA and CDR2 is SQIVND (reference sequence). The CDR3 nucleotides read TGTGCCAGTCAGGGTCCCGATGAAAAACTGTTTTTT. Residues: CASQGPDEKLFF.

The rearrangement links TRBV14 to TRBJ2-3, with D maybe TRBD2 (6 bases). Per germline, CDR1 SGHDN and CDR2 FVKESK. V gave up 1 base and J gave up 2 bases, with 13 bases separating them. The CDR3 contains 16 residues. The CDR3 is CASSQGSSGSTDTQYF. CDR3 DNA: TGTGCCAGCAGCCAAGGGAGTAGCGGTTCCACAGATACGCAGTATTTT.

This clonotype was seen ten or more times. The CDR3 region is CASSPSATHYNEQFF. The CDR3 coding sequence is TGTGCCAGCAGCCCCTCGGCGACACATTACAATGAGCAGTTCTTC. The chain combines TRBV9 with TRBJ2-1; D unclear. CDR1 and CDR2 from the germline V gene are SGDLS and YYNGEE. The CDR3 has 15 residues. V was shortened by 4 bases and J by 4 bases, with 15 bases between the two germline ends.

This clonotype was observed many times. The junction departs from germline at one end; a sequencing error may be responsible. The chain has TRBV7-9 and TRBJ2-7; D unresolved. Germline values: CDR1 SEHNR, CDR2 FQNEAQ (reference sequence). CDR3 length: 13 residues. CDR3 residues: CASSLVASYEQYF. CDR3 sequence (DNA): TGTGCCAGCAGTTTAGTGGCCTCCTACGAGCAGTACTTC. The entire variable domain, with the rest obtained from reference TRBV7-9 and TRBJ2-7, is as follows: DTGVSQNPRHKITKRGQNVTFRCDPISEHNRLYWYRQTLGQGPEFLTYFQNEAQLEKSRLLSDRFSAERPKGSFSTLEIQRTEQGDSAMYLCASSLVASYEQYFGPGTRLTVT.

CDR3: CASSQDSGEVSYNSPLHF. As DNA, the CDR3 is TGCGCCAGCAGCCAAGACTCCGGGGAGGTTAGTTATAATTCACCCCTCCACTTT. The chain is built from TRBV4-1 and TRBJ1-6; no firm D call. The CDR3 length is 18 residues. The V end was cut by 0 bases, the J end by 4 bases, with 16 bases between. Germline V gene sequence: CDR1 MGHRA, CDR2 YSYEKL.